These 16 T cell receptor beta chains were sequenced from one sample in a study of blood T cell repertoires in COVID-19. TCRdb's copy holds only in-frame clones and misses some; the assay was immunoSEQ multiplex PCR. The data contain about 100,000 clones, about 84% of them seen just once; the ten biggest clones take up around 13%. Sequenced sample: peripheral blood. These TCRs come from a human donor in a cohort sampled during active COVID-19.

This chain connects TRBV7-2 to TRBJ2-7; a weak D match, TRBD1 (5 bases). Trimming removed 1 base from V and 6 bases from J, with 13 bases in between. There are 14 residues in the CDR3. Germline CDR1 reads SGHTA; CDR2 reads FQGNSA. CDR3 amino acids: CASSLVAGFGEQYF. The CDR3 DNA reads TGTGCCAGCAGCTTAGTTGCAGGGTTCGGCGAGCAGTACTTC.

The gene calls are TRBV3-1 (or the pseudogene TRBV3-2) and TRBJ2-5; the D gene is possibly TRBD2 (5 bases). The CDR3 length is 15 residues. Deletions cut 4 bases from V and 4 bases from J, with 16 bases between. Germline CDR1 and CDR2: LGHDT and YNNKEL (reference sequence). The CDR3 region has the DNA TGTGCCAGCAGCCTGCCCGGAGGATACCGAGAGACCCAGTACTTC. It encodes CASSLPGGYRETQYF.

The chain employs TRBV6-5 and TRBJ1-6, with no clear D. Germline V gene data show CDR1 as MNHEY and CDR2 as SVGAGI. CDR3 length: 15 residues. V lost 6 bases and J 6 bases, leaving 15 bases between the germline ends. CDR3 nucleotide sequence: TGTGCCAGCAGAGCTCCGTTGCCAACTAATTCACCCCTCCACTTT. Its translation: CASRAPLPTNSPLHF.

The chain is built from TRBV7-2 and TRBJ2-1, with 11 bases fitting TRBD2. With 4 bases clipped from V and 8 bases from J, the junction kept 10 bases outside the gene matches. The CDR3 runs 16 residues. Germline CDR1 reads SGHTA; CDR2 reads FQGNSA. The CDR3 DNA follows: TGTGCCAGCAGCTCCAGTCTAGCGGGAGGTAGCTATGAGCAGTTCTTC. Protein: CASSSSLAGGSYEQFF. The variable domain in full, completed from reference TRBV7-2 and TRBJ2-1, reads GAGVSQSPSNKVTEKGKDVELRCDPISGHTALYWYRQSLGQGLEFLIYFQGNSAPDKSGLPSDRFSAERTGGSVSTLTIQRTQQEDSAVYLCASSSSLAGGSYEQFFGPGTRLTVL.

This clone has a handful of counts. The chain recombines TRBV18 with TRBJ1-1; 7 bases are shared with TRBD1. This CDR3 has 14 amino acids. V lost 3 bases, J lost 5 bases, and 6 bases stayed unmatched. Per germline, CDR1 KGHSH and CDR2 LQKENI. CDR3 in DNA: TGTGCCAGCTCACCCGAACAGGGGAGGACTGAAGCTTTCTTT. This translates into CASSPEQGRTEAFF. Together with reference TRBV18 and TRBJ1-1, the CDR3 gives the full variable domain: NAGVMQNPRHLVRRRGQEARLRCSPMKGHSHVYWYRQLPEEGLKFMVYLQKENIIDESGMPKERFSAEFPKEGPSILRIQQVVRGDSAAYFCASSPEQGRTEAFFGQGTRLTVV.

The chain carries TRBV19 and TRBJ2-7; 7 bases match TRBD2. The germline CDR1 and CDR2 sequences are LNHDA and SQIVND (reference sequence). This CDR3 has 14 residues. J gave up 7 bases and V 7 bases, and 13 bases lay outside the gene matches. The CDR3 DNA follows: TGTGCCAGTAAGGCGGGGGAACGGGCCGGGGAGCAGTACTTC. Translation gives CASKAGERAGEQYF. Based on the CDR3 plus reference TRBV19 and TRBJ2-7, the full variable domain is DGGITQSPKYLFRKEGQNVTLSCEQNLNHDAMYWYRQDPGQGLRLIYYSQIVNDFQKGDIAEGYSVSREKKESFPLTVTSAQKNPTAFYLCASKAGERAGEQYFGPGTRLTVT.

This chain uses TRBV6-2 or TRBV6-3 with TRBJ2-7; 8 bases map to TRBD1. This CDR3 region has 15 residues. The trim removed 5 bases at V and 4 bases at J, leaving 10 bases unmatched. CDR1 is MNHEY, CDR2 SVGEGT, per germline. The CDR3 coding sequence is TGTGCCAGCAGTGCTAACACAGGGGGAGGATACGAGCAGTACTTC. Protein sequence: CASSANTGGGYEQYF.

The gene calls are TRBV19 and TRBJ1-4; 7 bases are a match to TRBD1. After removal of 5 bases from V and 8 bases from J, the junction contained 11 bases not matched to a gene. Looked up from germline, CDR1 is LNHDA and CDR2 is SQIVND (reference sequence). CDR3 length equals 15 residues. The CDR3 DNA is TGTGCCAGTAGTGCCGAAACAGGGGTGTGGGAAAAACTGTTTTTT. Translation: CASSAETGVWEKLFF.

The chain recombines TRBV7-2 with TRBJ2-5; unclear D gene. V was cut by 5 bases and J by 5 bases, with 9 bases left in between. CDR3 length: 12 residues. CDR1 SGHTA and CDR2 FQGNSA come from the germline V gene. In nucleotides, the CDR3 is TGTGCCAGCAGCATTCCCCCGGAGACCCAGTACTTC. Amino acid sequence: CASSIPPETQYF.

The gene calls are TRBV18 and TRBJ1-4, with 7 bases identical to TRBD1. Germline CDR1 and CDR2: KGHSH and LQKENI. After removal of 5 bases from V and 6 bases from J, the junction contained 12 bases not matched to a gene. The CDR3 covers 16 residues. CDR3 protein: CASSTLGTGEDEKLFF. The CDR3 DNA follows: TGTGCCAGCTCAACCCTTGGTACAGGGGAAGATGAAAAACTGTTTTTT.

CDR3 sequence reads: CASTGGLGNYGYTF. The CDR3 DNA reads TGTGCCAGTACAGGGGGTCTGGGAAACTATGGCTACACCTTC. The J gene is TRBJ1-2, the V gene TRBV19; 7 nucleotides line up with TRBD1. Germline loops: CDR1 LNHDA, CDR2 SQIVND (reference sequence). The J segment lost 2 bases and the V segment lost 7 bases, leaving 7 bases of the junction unmatched. The CDR3 consists of 14 residues.

The V call is TRBV10-3, the J call TRBJ2-1; 12 bases map to TRBD1. Per germline, CDR1 ENHRY and CDR2 SYGVKD. V shed 4 bases, J shed 6 bases, and the junction held 4 bases outside the gene matches. The CDR3 covers 15 residues. The CDR3 spells CAISGDRGLGNEQFF. As DNA, the CDR3 is TGTGCCATCAGTGGGGACAGGGGGCTTGGCAATGAGCAGTTCTTC.

This chain uses TRBV4-2 with TRBJ1-6; 7 bases match TRBD1. The junction had 9 bases not matched to a gene; V was cut back by 4 bases and J by 3 bases. Germline lookup yields CDR1 LGHNA and CDR2 YNFKEQ. CDR3 length: 17 amino acids. CDR3 region: CASSLVGTEDYNSPLHF. The CDR3 DNA reads as TGTGCCAGCAGCCTGGTCGGGACAGAGGACTATAATTCACCCCTCCACTTT.

This chain uses TRBV9 with TRBJ2-5; 13 nucleotides align to TRBD2. The CDR3 extends over 16 amino acids. V trimming: 0 bases; J trimming: 5 bases; junction bases outside the gene matches: 4. Per germline, CDR1 SGDLS and CDR2 YYNGEE. This CDR3 reads CASSVATSGRGETQYF. The CDR3 DNA reads as TGTGCCAGCAGCGTAGCTACTAGCGGGAGGGGTGAGACCCAGTACTTC.

This chain uses TRBV28 with TRBJ1-5; 7 nucleotides line up with TRBD1. In germline, CDR1 is MDHEN, CDR2 SYDVKM. The CDR3 sequence is 14 residues long. J lost 6 bases, V lost 5 bases, and 7 bases had no gene match. CDR3 region: CASSAGQAPQPQHF. For the CDR3, the DNA is TGTGCCAGCAGTGCAGGACAGGCCCCTCAGCCCCAGCATTTT.

This clone showed up just a few times. This rearrangement joins TRBV25-1 to TRBJ2-7; no firm D call. The CDR3 is made up of 13 amino acids. V was pared by 2 bases and J by 0 bases, with 5 bases between. The germline gives CDR1 MGHDK, CDR2 SYGVNS. The CDR3 protein is CASSEADSYEQYF. The CDR3 coding sequence is TGTGCCAGCAGTGAAGCGGACTCCTACGAGCAGTACTTC.